This TCR beta chain originates from a study of blood T cell repertoires in COVID-19. The repertoire was sequenced with immunoSEQ multiplex PCR; TCRdb's copy has only in-frame clones and lacks some. The sample comprises about 250,000 clones, approximately 81% of which are singletons, and roughly 7.9% rests with the top ten. This sequence originates from a woman aged 80 or over with acute or convalescent COVID-19. Sequenced material: peripheral blood.

In nucleotides, the CDR3 is TGTGCCATCAGGAATAGCGGGGTCGACACCGGGGAGCTGTTTTTT. Its translation is CAIRNSGVDTGELFF. This sequence joins TRBV10-3 and TRBJ2-2; 8 bases fit TRBD2. After removal of 6 bases from V and 3 bases from J, the junction contained 6 bases not matched to a gene. The CDR3 length is 15 residues. CDR1 is ENHRY and CDR2 is SYGVKD in the germline V gene.